Below, one TCR beta chain is given with its context. Antigen specificity is unknown. The source of the sample is a study of T cells expressing NK-cell markers. Study-wide points: A handful of donors likewise had their CD3+CD56-NKG2C+ fraction led by these clonotypes.

This CDR3 region has 15 residues. Germline V gene lookup returns CDR1 SGHRS and CDR2 YFSETQ. Following a re-call of the 5' RACE reads, TCRdb has one entry per CDR3 protein and lacks DNA. Its table records about 460,000 distinct CDR3 sequences. The gene calls are TRBV5-1 and TRBJ2-3; TCRdb proposes TRBD2, but this gene call is untestable without DNA. Material for sequencing was blood T cells: a sorted CD56 or NKG2C T cell subset, CD4+ or CD8+ T cells, or bulk PBMC T cells (not recorded which). This TCR derives from a woman aged 45-65 years in good health. CDR3: CASRRSGMSPDTQYF. The full variable domain, its missing parts supplied by reference TRBV5-1 and TRBJ2-3, is KAGVTQTPRYLIKTRGQQVTLSCSPISGHRSVSWYQQTPGQGLQFLFEYFSETQRNKGNFPGRFSGRQFSNSRSEMNVSTLELGDSALYLCASRRSGMSPDTQYFGPGTRLTVL.